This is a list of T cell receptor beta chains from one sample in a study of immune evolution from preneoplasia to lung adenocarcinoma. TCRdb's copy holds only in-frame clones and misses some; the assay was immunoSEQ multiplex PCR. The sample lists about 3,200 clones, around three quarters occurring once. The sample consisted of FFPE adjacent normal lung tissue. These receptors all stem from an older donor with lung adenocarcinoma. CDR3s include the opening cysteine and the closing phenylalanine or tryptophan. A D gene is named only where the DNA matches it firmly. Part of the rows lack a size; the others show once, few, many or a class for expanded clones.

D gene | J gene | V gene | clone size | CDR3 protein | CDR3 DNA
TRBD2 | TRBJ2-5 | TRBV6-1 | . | CATDASGWEETQYF | TGTGCCACCGATGCTAGCGGGTGGGAGGAGACCCAGTACTTC
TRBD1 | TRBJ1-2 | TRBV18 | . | CASSPPGTGGFGYTF | TGTGCCAGCTCACCGCCCGGGACAGGGGGTTTCGGCTACACCTTC
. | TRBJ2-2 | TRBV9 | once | CASTGAFANTGELFF | TGTGCCAGCACAGGGGCGTTCGCGAACACCGGGGAGCTGTTTTTT
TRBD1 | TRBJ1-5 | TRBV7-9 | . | CASSYGQDFEPQHF | TGTGCCAGCAGCTACGGACAGGATTTTGAGCCCCAGCATTTT
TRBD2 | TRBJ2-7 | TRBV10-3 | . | CATQTSGTYEQYF | TGTGCCACCCAGACTAGCGGAACCTACGAGCAGTACTTC
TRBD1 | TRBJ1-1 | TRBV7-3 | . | CASSSPGTENTEAFF | TGTGCCAGCAGCTCGCCCGGGACAGAGAACACTGAAGCTTTCTTT
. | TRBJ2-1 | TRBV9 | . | CASSGTEIEQFF | TGTGCCAGCAGCGGGACAGAGATAGAGCAGTTCTTC
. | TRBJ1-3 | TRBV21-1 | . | CASKQGNTIYF | TGTGCCAGCAAACAAGGAAACACCATATATTTT
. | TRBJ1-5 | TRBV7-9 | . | CASSSETDPNQPQHF | TGTGCCAGCAGCTCCGAAACCGATCCTAATCAGCCCCAGCATTTT
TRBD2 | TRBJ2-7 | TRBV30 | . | CAWSKGGGYEQYF | TGTGCCTGGAGTAAGGGCGGGGGGTACGAGCAGTACTTC
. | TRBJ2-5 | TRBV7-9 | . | CASSTQGEVETQYF | TGTGCCAGCAGCACACAGGGAGAGGTAGAGACCCAGTACTTC
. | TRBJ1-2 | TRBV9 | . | CASSVGGDYGYTF | TGTGCCAGCAGCGTGGGAGGGGACTATGGCTACACCTTC
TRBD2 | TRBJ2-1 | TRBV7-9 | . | CASSLGSGGVYQQFF | TGTGCCAGCAGCTTAGGTAGCGGGGGGGTTTATCAGCAGTTCTTC
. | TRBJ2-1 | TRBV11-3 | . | CASSFGGITQDEQFF | TGTGCCAGCAGCTTCGGCGGGATCACCCAGGATGAGCAGTTCTTC
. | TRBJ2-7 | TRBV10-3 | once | CAISDDGEQYF | TGTGCCATCAGTGATGATGGGGAGCAGTACTTC
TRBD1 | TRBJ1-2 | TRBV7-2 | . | CASSTQTGTIYGYTF | TGTGCCAGCAGCACTCAGACAGGGACTATCTATGGCTACACCTTC
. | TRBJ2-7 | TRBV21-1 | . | CASSNKDRVFSLREQYF | TGTGCCAGCAGCAATAAGGATCGGGTATTTAGTCTGCGCGAGCAGTACTTC
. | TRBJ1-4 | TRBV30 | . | CAWSVRGEFNEKLFF | TGTGCCTGGAGTGTACGAGGGGAATTTAATGAAAAACTGTTTTTT
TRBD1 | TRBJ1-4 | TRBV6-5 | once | CASGYSTGFDEKLFF | TGTGCCAGCGGTTACTCGACAGGGTTTGATGAAAAACTGTTTTTT
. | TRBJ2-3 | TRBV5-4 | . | CASSLAFWGSSDTQYF | TGTGCCAGCAGCTTGGCTTTTTGGGGTAGTTCAGATACGCAGTATTTT
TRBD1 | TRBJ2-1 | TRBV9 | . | CASSIGTGSYNEQFF | TGTGCCAGCAGCATAGGGACAGGGTCCTACAATGAGCAGTTCTTC
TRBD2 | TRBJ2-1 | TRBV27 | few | CASSLVAGGYNEQFF | TGTGCCAGCAGTTTAGTGGCGGGAGGGTACAATGAGCAGTTCTTC
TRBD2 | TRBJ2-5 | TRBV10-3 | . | CAISELSGRGQETQYF | TGTGCCATCAGTGAGCTTAGCGGGAGGGGCCAAGAGACCCAGTACTTC
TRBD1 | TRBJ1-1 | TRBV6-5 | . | CASSYTTGEDTEAFF | TGTGCCAGCAGTTACACAACAGGGGAGGACACTGAAGCTTTCTTT
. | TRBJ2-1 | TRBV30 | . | CAWSELLQVFGADNEQFF | TGTGCCTGGAGTGAGTTATTGCAGGTGTTCGGGGCCGACAATGAGCAGTTCTTC
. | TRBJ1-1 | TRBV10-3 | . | CAIGGTGSITEAFF | TGTGCCATCGGTGGTACAGGTTCTATTACTGAAGCTTTCTTT
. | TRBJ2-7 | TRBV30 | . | CAWSGSYEQYF | TGTGCCTGGAGCGGTTCCTACGAGCAGTACTTC
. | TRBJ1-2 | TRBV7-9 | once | CASSSGEWGYTF | TGTGCCAGCAGCTCGGGGGAGTGGGGCTACACCTTC
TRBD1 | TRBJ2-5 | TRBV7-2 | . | CASTLGTGQETQYF | TGTGCCAGCACCCTAGGGACAGGGCAAGAGACCCAGTACTTC
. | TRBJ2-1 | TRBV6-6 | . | CASSYSRDEQFF | TGTGCCAGCAGTTACTCAAGGGATGAGCAGTTCTTC
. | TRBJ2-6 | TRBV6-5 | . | CASRRSGYGANVLTF | TGTGCCAGCAGGAGGTCAGGGTACGGGGCCAACGTCCTGACTTTC
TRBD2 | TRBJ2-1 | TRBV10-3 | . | CAISTSGTDNEQFF | TGTGCCATCAGTACTAGCGGAACCGACAATGAGCAGTTCTTC
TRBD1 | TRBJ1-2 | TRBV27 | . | CASRMMTGDMGGYTF | TGTGCCAGCAGAATGATGACAGGGGATATGGGCGGCTACACCTTC
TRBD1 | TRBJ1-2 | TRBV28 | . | CASSSNYRGLYGYTF | TGTGCCAGCAGTTCGAACTACAGGGGGCTCTATGGCTACACCTTC
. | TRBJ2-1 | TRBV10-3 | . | CAISAPTGQSNEQFF | TGTGCCATCAGTGCCCCCACCGGACAGTCGAATGAGCAGTTCTTC
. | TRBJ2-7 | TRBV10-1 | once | CASSDKVFLTYEQYF | TGCGCCAGCAGTGATAAGGTCTTCTTAACCTACGAGCAGTACTTC
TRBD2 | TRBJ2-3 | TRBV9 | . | CASSDGSGRVGDTQYF | TGTGCCAGCAGCGATGGTAGCGGGAGGGTGGGAGATACGCAGTATTTT
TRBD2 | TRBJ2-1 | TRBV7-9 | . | CASSSTSGNNEQFF | TGTGCCAGCAGCTCGACTAGCGGGAACAATGAGCAGTTCTTC
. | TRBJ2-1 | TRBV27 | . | CASSKRSQKFF | TGTGCCAGCAGCAAGCGGTCCCAAAAGTTCTTC
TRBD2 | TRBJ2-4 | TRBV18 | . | CASSPDLAGGPGKNIQYF | TGTGCCAGCTCACCGGATCTAGCGGGAGGGCCTGGCAAAAACATTCAGTACTTC